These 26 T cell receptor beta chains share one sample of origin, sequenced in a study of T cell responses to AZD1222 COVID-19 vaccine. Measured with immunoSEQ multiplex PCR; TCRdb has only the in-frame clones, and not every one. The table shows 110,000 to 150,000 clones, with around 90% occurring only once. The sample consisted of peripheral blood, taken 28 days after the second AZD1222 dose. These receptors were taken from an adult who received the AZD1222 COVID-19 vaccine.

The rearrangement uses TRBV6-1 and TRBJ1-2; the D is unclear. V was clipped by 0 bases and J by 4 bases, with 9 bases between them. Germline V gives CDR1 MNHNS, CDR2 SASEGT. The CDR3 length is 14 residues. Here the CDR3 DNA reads TGTGCCAGCAGTGAAGCGTGGCAGGCCTATGGCTACACCTTC. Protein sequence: CASSEAWQAYGYTF.

CDR3 DNA: TGTGCCAGCAGCACCTATGACAGGGGGGTTGGCTACACCTTC. Its translation is CASSTYDRGVGYTF. This rearrangement joins TRBV3-1 (or the pseudogene TRBV3-2) to TRBJ1-2; 9 nucleotides agree with TRBD1. Per the germline V gene, CDR1 is LGHDT and CDR2 is YNNKEL (reference sequence). The CDR3 consists of 14 residues. Unmatched junction bases numbered 8, after V lost 5 bases and J lost 7 bases.

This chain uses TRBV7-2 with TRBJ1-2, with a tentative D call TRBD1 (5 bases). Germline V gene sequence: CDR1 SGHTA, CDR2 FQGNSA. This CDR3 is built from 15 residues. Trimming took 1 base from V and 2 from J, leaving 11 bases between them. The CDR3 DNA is TGTGCCAGCAGCTTAGTCTCAGGGCCCAACTATGGCTACACCTTC. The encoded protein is CASSLVSGPNYGYTF.

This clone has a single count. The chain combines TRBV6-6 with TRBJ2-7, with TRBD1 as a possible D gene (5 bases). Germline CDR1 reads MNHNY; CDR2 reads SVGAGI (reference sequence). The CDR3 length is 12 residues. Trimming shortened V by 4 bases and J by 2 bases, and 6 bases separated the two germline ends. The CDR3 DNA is TGTGCCAGCAGTTCGGACACCTACGAGCAGTACTTC. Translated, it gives CASSSDTYEQYF.

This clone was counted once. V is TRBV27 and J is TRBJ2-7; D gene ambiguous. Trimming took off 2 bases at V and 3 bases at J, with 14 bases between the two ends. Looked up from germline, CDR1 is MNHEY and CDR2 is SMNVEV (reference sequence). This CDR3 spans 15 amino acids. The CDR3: CASSLDATGYYEQYF. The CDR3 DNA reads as TGTGCCAGCAGTTTAGATGCGACTGGATACTACGAGCAGTACTTC.

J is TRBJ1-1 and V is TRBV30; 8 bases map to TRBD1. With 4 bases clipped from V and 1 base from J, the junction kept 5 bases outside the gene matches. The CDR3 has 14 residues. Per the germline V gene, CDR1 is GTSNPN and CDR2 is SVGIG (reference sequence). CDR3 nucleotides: TGTGCCTGGACCGTTGACAGGGGGAACACTGAAGCTTTCTTT. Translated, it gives CAWTVDRGNTEAFF.

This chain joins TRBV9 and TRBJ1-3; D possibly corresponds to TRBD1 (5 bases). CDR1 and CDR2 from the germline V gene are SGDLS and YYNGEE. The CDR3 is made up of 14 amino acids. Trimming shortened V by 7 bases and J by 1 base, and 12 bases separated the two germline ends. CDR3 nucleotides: TGTGCCAGCGCCCAGGGTATATCTGGAAACACCATATATTTT. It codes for CASAQGISGNTIYF.

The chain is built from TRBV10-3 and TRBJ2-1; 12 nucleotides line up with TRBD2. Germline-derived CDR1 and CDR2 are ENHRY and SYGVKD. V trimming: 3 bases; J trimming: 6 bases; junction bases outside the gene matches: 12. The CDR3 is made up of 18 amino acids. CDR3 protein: CAISEMGLAGDYINEQFF. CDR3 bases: TGTGCCATCAGTGAAATGGGACTAGCGGGCGACTACATCAATGAGCAGTTCTTC.

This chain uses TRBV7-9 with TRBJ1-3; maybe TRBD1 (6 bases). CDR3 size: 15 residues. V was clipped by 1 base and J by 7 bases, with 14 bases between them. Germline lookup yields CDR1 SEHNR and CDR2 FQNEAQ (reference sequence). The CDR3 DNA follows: TGTGCCAGCAGCTTAGTAATCCAGGGGCCGAACACCATATATTTT. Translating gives CASSLVIQGPNTIYF.

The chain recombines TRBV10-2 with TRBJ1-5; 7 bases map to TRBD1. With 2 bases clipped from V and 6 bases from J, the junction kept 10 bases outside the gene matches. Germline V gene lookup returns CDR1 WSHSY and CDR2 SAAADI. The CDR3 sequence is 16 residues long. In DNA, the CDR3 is TGCGCCAGCAGTGAGGCAACAGACAGGGTGATTCAGCCCCAGCATTTT. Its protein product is CASSEATDRVIQPQHF.

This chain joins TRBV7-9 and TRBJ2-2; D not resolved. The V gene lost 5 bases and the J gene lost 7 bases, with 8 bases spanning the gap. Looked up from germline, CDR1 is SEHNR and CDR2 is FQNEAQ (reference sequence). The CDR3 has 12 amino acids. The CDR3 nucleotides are TGTGCCAGCAGCCCCCAGAGCGGGGAGCTGTTTTTT. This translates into CASSPQSGELFF.

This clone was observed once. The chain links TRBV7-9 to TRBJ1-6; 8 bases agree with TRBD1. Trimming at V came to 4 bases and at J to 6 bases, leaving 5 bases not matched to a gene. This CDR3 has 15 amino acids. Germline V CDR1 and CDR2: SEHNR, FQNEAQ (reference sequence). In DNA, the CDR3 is TGTGCCAGCAGCTCCCAGGGGGCTGTTAATTCACCCCTCCACTTT. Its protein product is CASSSQGAVNSPLHF. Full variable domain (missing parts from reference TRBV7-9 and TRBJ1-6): DTGVSQNPRHKITKRGQNVTFRCDPISEHNRLYWYRQTLGQGPEFLTYFQNEAQLEKSRLLSDRFSAERPKGSFSTLEIQRTEQGDSAMYLCASSSQGAVNSPLHFGNGTRLTVT.

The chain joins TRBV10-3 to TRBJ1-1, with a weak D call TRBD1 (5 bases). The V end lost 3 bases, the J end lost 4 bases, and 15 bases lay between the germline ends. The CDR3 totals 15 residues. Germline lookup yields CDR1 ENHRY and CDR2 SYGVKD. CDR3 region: CAISDPTANPTEAFF. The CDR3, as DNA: TGTGCCATCAGTGATCCGACAGCTAACCCCACTGAAGCTTTCTTT.

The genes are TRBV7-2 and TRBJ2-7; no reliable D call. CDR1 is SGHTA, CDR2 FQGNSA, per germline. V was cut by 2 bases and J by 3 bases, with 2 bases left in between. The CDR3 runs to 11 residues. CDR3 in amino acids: CASSLHYEQYF. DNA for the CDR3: TGTGCCAGCAGCTTACACTACGAGCAGTACTTC.

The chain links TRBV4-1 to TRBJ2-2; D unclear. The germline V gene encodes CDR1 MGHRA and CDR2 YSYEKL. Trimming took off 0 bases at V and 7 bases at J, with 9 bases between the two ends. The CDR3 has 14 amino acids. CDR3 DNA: TGCGCCAGCAGCCAAGATTTGTACAGCGGGGAGCTGTTTTTT. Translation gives CASSQDLYSGELFF.

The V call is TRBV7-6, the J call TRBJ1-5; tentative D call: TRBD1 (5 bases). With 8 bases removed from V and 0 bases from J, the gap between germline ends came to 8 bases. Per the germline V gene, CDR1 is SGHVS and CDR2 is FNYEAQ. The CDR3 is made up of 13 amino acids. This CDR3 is CASGASSNQPQHF. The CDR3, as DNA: TGTGCCAGCGGGGCCAGTAGCAATCAGCCCCAGCATTTT.

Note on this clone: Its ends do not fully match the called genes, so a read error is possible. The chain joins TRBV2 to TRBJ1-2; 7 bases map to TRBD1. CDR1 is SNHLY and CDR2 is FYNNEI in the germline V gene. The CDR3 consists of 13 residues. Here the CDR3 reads CASREDRVGGYTF. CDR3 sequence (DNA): TGTGCCAGCAGGGAAGACAGGGTCGGTGGCTACACCTTC.

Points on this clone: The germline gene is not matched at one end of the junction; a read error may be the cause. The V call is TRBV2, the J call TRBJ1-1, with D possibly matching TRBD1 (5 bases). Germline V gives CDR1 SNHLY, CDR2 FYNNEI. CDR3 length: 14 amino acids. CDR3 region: CASSTQGGNAEAFF. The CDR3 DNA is TGTGCCAGCAGCACCCAGGGAGGGAACGCTGAAGCTTTCTTT.

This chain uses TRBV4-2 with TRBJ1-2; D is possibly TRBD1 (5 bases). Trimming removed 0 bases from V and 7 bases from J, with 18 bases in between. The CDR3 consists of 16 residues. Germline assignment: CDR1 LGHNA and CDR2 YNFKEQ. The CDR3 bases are TGTGCCAGCAGCCAAGATCGGGGAGGGGAGAGGGTTGGCTACACCTTC. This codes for CASSQDRGGERVGYTF.

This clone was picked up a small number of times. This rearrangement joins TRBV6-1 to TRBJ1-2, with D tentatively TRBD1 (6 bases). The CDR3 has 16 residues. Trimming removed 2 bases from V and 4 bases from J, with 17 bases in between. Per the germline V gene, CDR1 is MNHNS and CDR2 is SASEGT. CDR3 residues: CASSEQDWGAVYGYTF. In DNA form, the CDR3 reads TGTGCCAGCAGTGAACAGGACTGGGGGGCTGTCTATGGCTACACCTTC.

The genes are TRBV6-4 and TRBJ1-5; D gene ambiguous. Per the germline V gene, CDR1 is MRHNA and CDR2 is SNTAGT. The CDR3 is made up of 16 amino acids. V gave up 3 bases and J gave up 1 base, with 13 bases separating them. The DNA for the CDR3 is TGTGCCAGCAGTGAAAAGTCTGAGGAAAGCAATCAGCCCCAGCATTTT. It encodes CASSEKSEESNQPQHF.

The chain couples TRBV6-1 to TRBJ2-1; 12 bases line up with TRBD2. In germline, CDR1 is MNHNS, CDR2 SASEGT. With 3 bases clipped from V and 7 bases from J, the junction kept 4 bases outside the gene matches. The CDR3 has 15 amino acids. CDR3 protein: CASSELAGGPNEQFF. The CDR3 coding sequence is TGTGCCAGCAGTGAGCTAGCGGGGGGGCCAAATGAGCAGTTCTTC.

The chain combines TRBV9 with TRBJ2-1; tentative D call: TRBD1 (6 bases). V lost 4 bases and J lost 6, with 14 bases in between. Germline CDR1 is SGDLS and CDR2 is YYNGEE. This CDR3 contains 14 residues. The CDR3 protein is CASSPGVQTNEQFF. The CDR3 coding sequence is TGTGCCAGCAGCCCAGGGGTTCAGACCAATGAGCAGTTCTTC. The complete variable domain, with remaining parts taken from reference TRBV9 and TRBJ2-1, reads DSGVTQTPKHLITATGQRVTLRCSPRSGDLSVYWYQQSLDQGLQFLIQYYNGEERAKGNILERFSAQQFPDLHSELNLSSLELGDSALYFCASSPGVQTNEQFFGPGTRLTVL.

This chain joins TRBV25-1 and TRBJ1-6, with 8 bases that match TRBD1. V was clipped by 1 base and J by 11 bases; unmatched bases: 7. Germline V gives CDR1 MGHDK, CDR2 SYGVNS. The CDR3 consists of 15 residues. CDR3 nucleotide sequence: TGTGCCAGCAGTGAATCCGTCAGGGGGCGCGCACCCCTCCACTTT. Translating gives CASSESVRGRAPLHF.

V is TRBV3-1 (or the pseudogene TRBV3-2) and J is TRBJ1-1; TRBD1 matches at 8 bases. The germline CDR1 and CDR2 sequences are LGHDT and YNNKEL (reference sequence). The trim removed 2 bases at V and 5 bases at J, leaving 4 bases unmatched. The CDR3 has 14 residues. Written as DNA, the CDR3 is TGTGCCAGCAGCCAATGGACAGGGTCTACTGAAGCTTTCTTT. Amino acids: CASSQWTGSTEAFF.

The CDR3 spells CTSSQDGAGEPGNEQFF. In nucleotides, the CDR3 is TGCACCAGCAGCCAAGACGGAGCGGGGGAGCCTGGGAATGAGCAGTTCTTC. The chain is built from TRBV1 and TRBJ2-1; the DNA was not compared with TRBD2, the D call given in the table. TRBV1 is recorded as a pseudogene. This CDR3 comprises 17 residues.